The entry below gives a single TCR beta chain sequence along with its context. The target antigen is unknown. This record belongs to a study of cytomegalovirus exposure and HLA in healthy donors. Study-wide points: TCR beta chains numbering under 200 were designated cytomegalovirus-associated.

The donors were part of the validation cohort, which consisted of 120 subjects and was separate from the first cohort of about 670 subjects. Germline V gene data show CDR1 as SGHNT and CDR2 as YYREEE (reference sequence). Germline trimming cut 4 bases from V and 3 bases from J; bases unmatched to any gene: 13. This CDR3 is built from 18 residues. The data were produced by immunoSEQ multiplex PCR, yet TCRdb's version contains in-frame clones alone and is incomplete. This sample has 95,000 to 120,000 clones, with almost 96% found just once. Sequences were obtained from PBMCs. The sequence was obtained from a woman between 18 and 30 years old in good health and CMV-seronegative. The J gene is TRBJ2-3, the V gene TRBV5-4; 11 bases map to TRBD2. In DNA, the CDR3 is TGTGCCAGCAGCAGCAGGACTCTAGCGGGGGGTGGAACAGATACGCAGTATTTT. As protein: CASSSRTLAGGGTDTQYF.